The clone carrying this T cell receptor beta chain came up a few times. The CDR3 has 15 residues. Germline CDR1 MNHEY, CDR2 SVGAGI. With 4 bases clipped from V and 10 bases from J, the junction kept 8 bases outside the gene matches. The data belong to a study of cytomegalovirus exposure and HLA in healthy donors. The study ran its PCR with 60 Vbeta and 13 Jbeta primers. The method was immunoSEQ multiplex PCR; TCRdb's version includes in-frame clones alone and lacks a portion of them. The sample holds about 110,000 clones; over 60% are singletons and the top ten take around 3.5%. The TCR comes from a human donor in good health. The chain couples TRBV6-5 to TRBJ1-6; TRBD1 agrees at 9 bases. The sample comprised PBMCs. The CDR3 loop reads CASSSGQGSSSPLHF. The CDR3 DNA is TGTGCCAGCAGTTCTGGACAGGGGTCTTCATCACCCCTCCACTTT.